This T cell receptor (beta chain) was captured in a study of T cell repertoires in cytomegalovirus infection. This CDR3 region has 15 residues. CDR1 is SGHTA, CDR2 FQGNSA, per germline. Trimming stripped 5 bases from V and 0 bases from J, with 11 bases between. This clonotype was picked up many times. MiXCR, run by TCRdb on the reads, gives a single entry per CDR3 protein. The sample has 150,000 to 200,000 distinct CDR3 sequences, roughly 9% seen once. The rearrangement joins TRBV7-2 to TRBJ2-1; no reliable D call. This clonotype originated in a human donor in good health (CMV status not recorded). Some clones in this sample may be carry-over from other donors' samples. Sample: PBMCs. The DNA of the CDR3 is TGTGCCAGCAGCATCGACACGAGCTCCTACAATGAGCAGTTCTTC. This encodes CASSIDTSSYNEQFF.